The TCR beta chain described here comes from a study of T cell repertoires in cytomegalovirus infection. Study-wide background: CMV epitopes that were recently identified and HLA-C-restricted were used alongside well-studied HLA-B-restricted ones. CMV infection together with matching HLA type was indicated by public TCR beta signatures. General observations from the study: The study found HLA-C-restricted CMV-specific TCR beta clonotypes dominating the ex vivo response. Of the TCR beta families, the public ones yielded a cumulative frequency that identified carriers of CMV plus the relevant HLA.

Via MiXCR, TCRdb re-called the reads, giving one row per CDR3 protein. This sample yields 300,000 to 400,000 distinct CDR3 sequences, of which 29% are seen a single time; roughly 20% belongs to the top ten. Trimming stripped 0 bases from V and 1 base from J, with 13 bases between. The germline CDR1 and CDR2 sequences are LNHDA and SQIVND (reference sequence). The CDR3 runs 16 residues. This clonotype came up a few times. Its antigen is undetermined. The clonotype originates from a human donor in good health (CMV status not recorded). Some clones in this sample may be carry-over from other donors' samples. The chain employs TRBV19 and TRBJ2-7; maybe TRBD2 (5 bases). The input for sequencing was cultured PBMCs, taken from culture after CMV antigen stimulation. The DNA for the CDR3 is TGTGCCAGTAGTATAGATCGGGAACGGGCTTCCTACGAGCAGTACTTC. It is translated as CASSIDRERASYEQYF.